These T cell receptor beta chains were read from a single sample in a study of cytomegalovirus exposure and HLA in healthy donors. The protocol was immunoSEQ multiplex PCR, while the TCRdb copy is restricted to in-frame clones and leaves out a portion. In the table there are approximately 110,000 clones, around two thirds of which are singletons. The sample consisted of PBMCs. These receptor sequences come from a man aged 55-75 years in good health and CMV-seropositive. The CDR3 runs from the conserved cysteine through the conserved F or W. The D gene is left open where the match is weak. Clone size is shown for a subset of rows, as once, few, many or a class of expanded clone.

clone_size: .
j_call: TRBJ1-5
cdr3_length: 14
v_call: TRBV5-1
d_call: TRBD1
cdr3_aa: CASSLTGASQPQHF
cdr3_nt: TGCGCCAGCAGCTTGACAGGGGCCAGTCAGCCCCAGCATTTT

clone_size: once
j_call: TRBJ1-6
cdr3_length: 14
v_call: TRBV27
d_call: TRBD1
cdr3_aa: CASRFRGQGGPLHF
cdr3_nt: TGTGCCAGCAGGTTTCGCGGACAGGGAGGTCCCCTCCACTTT

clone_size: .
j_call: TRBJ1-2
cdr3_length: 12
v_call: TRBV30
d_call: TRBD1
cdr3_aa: CAWRPTGSGYTF
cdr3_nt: TGTGCCTGGAGACCGACAGGGAGTGGCTACACCTTC

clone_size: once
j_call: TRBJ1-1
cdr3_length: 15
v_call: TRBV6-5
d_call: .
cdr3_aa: CASSRARQVNTEAFF
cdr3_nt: TGTGCCAGCAGCCGAGCACGACAGGTGAACACTGAAGCTTTCTTT

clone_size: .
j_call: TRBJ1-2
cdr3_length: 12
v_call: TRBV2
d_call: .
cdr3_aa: CASSGHSYGYTF
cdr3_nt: TGTGCCAGCAGTGGACACAGCTATGGCTACACCTTC

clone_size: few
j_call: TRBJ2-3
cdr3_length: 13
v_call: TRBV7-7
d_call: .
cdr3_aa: CASSLDSTDTQYF
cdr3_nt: TGTGCTAGCAGCTTGGACAGTACAGATACGCAGTATTTT

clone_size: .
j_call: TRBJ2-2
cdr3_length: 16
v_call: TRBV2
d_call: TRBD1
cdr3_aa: CASRGTTGWGTGELFF
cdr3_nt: TGTGCCAGCAGAGGAACGACAGGGTGGGGCACCGGGGAGCTGTTTTTT

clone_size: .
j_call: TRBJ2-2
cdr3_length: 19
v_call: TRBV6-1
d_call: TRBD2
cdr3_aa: CASSEGGSGGERNTGELFF
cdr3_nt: TGTGCCAGCAGTGAAGGTGGTAGCGGGGGGGAGAGGAACACCGGGGAGCTGTTTTTT

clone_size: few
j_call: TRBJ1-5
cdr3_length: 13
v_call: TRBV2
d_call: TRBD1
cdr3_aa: CARKGQDNQPQHF
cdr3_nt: TGTGCCAGAAAGGGACAGGACAATCAGCCCCAGCATTTT

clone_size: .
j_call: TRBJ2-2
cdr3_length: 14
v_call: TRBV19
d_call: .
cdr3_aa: CASGGRINTGELFF
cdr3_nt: TGTGCCAGCGGAGGACGGATTAATACCGGGGAGCTGTTTTTT

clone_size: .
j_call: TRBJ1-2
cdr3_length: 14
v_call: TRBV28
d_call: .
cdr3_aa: CASRSAGTNYGYTF
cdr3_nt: TGTGCCAGCAGGAGTGCAGGGACTAACTATGGCTACACCTTC

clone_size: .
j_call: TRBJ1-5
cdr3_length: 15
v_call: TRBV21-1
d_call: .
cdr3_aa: CASSKRTGIKQPQHF
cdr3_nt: TGTGCCAGCAGCAAAAGGACAGGGATCAAGCAGCCCCAGCATTTT

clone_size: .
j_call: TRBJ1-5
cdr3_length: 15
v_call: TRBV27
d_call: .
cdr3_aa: CASSLLGRSNQPQHF
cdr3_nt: TGTGCCAGCAGTTTGTTGGGGAGGAGCAATCAGCCCCAGCATTTT

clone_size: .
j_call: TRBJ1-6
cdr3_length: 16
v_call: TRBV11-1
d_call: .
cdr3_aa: CASSRVGGSYNSPLHF
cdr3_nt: TGTGCCAGCAGTCGAGTCGGTGGTTCCTATAATTCACCCCTCCACTTT

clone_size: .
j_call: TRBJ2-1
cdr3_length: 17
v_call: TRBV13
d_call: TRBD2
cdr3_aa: CASSLGTSGAWDNEQFF
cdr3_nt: TGTGCCAGCAGCTTAGGTACTAGCGGGGCGTGGGACAATGAGCAGTTCTTC

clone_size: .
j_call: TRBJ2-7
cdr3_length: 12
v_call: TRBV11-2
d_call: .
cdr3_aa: CASSSPTYEQYF
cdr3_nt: TGTGCCAGCAGCTCCCCCACTTACGAGCAGTACTTC

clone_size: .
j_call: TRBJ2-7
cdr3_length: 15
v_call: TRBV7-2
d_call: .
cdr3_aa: CASSFGTGTLGEQYF
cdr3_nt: TGTGCCAGCAGCTTCGGAACAGGGACCCTGGGGGAGCAGTACTTC

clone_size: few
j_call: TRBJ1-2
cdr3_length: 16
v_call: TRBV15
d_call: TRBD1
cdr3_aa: CATSILRTGEPYGYTF
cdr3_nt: TGTGCCACCAGCATACTCAGGACAGGGGAACCCTATGGCTACACCTTC

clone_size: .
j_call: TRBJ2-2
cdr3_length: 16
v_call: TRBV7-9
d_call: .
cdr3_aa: CASSFRVAANTGELFF
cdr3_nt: TGTGCCAGCAGCTTTAGAGTAGCGGCGAACACCGGGGAGCTGTTTTTT

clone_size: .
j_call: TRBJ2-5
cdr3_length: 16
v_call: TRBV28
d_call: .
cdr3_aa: CASSWAGLTGKETQYF
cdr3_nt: TGTGCCAGCAGCTGGGCTGGACTTACAGGGAAAGAGACCCAGTACTTC

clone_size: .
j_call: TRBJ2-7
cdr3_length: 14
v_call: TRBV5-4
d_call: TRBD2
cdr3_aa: CASRVAGETYEQYF
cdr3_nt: TGTGCCAGCAGAGTAGCGGGGGAAACCTACGAGCAGTACTTC

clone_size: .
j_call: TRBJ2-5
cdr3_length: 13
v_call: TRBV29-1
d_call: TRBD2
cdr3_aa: CSVGGLGGETQYF
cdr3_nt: TGCAGCGTTGGAGGACTAGGAGGAGAGACCCAGTACTTC

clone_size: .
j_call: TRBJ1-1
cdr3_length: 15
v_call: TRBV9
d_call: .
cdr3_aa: CASSVGLGQNTEAFF
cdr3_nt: TGTGCCAGCAGCGTAGGTCTAGGACAGAACACTGAAGCTTTCTTT

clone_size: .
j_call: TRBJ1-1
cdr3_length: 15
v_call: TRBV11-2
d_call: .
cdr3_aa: CASSLSRGLNTEAFF
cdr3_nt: TGTGCCAGCAGCTTAAGTCGGGGGTTGAACACTGAAGCTTTCTTT

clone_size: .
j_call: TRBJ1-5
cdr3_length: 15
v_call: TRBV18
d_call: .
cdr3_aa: CASSPSAQGEGPQHF
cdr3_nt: TGTGCCAGCTCACCTTCTGCACAGGGCGAGGGGCCCCAGCATTTT

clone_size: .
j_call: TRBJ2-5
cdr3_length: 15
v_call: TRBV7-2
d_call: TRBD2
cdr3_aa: CASRHRLAGWGTQYF
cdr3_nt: TGTGCCAGCAGACACAGACTAGCGGGCTGGGGGACCCAGTACTTC

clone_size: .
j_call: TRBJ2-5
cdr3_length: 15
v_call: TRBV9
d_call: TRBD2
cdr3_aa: CASSPRGGDFETQYF
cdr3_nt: TGTGCCAGCAGCCCACGGGGGGGCGATTTCGAGACCCAGTACTTC

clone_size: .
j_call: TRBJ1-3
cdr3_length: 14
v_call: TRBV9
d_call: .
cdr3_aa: CASSVDFSGNTIYF
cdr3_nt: TGTGCCAGCAGCGTAGACTTCTCTGGAAACACCATATATTTT

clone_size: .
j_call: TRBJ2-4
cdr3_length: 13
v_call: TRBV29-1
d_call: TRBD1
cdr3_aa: CSVSDRDGGIQYF
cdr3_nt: TGCAGCGTTTCAGACAGGGATGGGGGCATTCAGTACTTC

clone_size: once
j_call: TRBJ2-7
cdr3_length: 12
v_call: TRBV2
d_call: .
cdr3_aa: CASQNGRSEQYF
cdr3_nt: TGTGCCAGCCAAAACGGTCGGTCGGAGCAGTACTTC

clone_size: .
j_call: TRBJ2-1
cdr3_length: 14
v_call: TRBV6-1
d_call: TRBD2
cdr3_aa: CASSWTSGNNEQFF
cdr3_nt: TGTGCCAGCAGTTGGACTAGCGGCAACAATGAGCAGTTCTTC

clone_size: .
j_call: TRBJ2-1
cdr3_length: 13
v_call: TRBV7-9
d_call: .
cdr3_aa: CASSLGQYNEQFF
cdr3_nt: TGTGCCAGCAGCTTAGGGCAGTACAATGAGCAGTTCTTC

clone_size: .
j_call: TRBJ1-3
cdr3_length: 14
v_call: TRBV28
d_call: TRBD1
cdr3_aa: CASSSGQGSDTIYF
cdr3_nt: TGTGCCAGCAGTTCGGGACAGGGGAGCGACACCATATATTTT

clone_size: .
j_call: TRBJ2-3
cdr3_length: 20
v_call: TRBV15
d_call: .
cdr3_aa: CATSRWGFLRDPGVTDTQYF
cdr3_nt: TGTGCCACCAGCAGGTGGGGTTTTCTCCGAGACCCGGGGGTCACAGATACGCAGTATTTT

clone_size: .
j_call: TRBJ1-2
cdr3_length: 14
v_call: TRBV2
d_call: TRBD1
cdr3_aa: CASSAQGAPGGYTF
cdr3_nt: TGTGCCAGCAGTGCTCAGGGGGCCCCGGGTGGCTACACCTTC

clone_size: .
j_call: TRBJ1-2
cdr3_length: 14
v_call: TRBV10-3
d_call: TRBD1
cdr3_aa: CAISEDRVDYGYTF
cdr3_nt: TGTGCCATCAGTGAGGACAGGGTGGACTATGGCTACACCTTC

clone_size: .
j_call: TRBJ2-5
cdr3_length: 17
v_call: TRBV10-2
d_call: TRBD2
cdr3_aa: CASSDPGGGGTSTAQYF
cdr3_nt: TGCGCCAGCAGTGACCCCGGTGGCGGGGGAACCTCTACGGCCCAGTACTTC

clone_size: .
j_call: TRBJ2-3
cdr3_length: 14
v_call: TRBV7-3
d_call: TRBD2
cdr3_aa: CASSTGVAGDTQYF
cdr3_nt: TGTGCCAGCAGCACGGGGGTAGCGGGAGATACGCAGTATTTT

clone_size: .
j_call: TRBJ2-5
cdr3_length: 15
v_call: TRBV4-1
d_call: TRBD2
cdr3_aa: CASSRGTSGQETQYF
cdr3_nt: TGCGCCAGCAGCCGTGGGACTAGCGGACAAGAGACCCAGTACTTC

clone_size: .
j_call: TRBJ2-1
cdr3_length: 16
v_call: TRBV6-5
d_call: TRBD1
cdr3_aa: CASSSTGTGVLNEQFF
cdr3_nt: TGTGCCAGCAGTTCGACCGGGACAGGGGTACTCAATGAGCAGTTCTTC

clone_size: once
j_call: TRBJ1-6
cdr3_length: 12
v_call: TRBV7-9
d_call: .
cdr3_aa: CSSSLDFSPLHF
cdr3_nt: TGTTCCAGCAGCCTAGACTTTTCACCCCTCCACTTT

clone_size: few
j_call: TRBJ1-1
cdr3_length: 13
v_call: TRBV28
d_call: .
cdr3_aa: CASSLLRNTEAFF
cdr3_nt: TGTGCCAGCAGTTTACTCCGGAACACTGAAGCTTTCTTT

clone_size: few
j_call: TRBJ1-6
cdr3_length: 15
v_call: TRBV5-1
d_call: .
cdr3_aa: CASSLQGQANSPLHF
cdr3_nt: TGCGCCAGCAGCTTACAGGGACAAGCCAATTCACCCCTCCACTTT

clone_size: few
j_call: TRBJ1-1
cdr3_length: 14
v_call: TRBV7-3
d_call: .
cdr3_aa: CASSPTVDHTEAFF
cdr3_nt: TGTGCCAGCAGCCCGACAGTTGATCACACTGAAGCTTTCTTT

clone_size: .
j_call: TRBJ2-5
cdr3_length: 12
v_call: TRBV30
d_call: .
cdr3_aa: CAWNTGRETQYF
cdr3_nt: TGTGCCTGGAACACAGGGCGAGAGACCCAGTACTTC

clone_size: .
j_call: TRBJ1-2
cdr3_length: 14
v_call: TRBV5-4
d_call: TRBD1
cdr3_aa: CASSFQDRGRVSTF
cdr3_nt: TGTGCCAGCAGCTTTCAAGACAGGGGGCGCGTCTCCACCTTC

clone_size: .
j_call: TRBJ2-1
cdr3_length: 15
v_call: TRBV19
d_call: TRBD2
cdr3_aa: CASSRLAPKGNEQFF
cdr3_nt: TGTGCCAGTAGTCGACTAGCGCCTAAAGGTAATGAGCAGTTCTTC

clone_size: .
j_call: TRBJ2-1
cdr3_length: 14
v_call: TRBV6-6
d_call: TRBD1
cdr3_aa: CASSYLQGARNQFF
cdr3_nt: TGTGCCAGCAGTTACTTACAGGGGGCGAGGAACCAGTTCTTC

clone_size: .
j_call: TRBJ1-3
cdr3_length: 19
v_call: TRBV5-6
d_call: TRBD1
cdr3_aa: CASSLGGQGFGDSGNTIYF
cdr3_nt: TGTGCCAGCAGCTTGGGGGGACAGGGGTTTGGGGACTCTGGAAACACCATATATTTT

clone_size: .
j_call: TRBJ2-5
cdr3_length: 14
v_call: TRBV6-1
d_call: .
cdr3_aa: CASSEGGGPGAQYF
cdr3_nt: TGTGCCAGCAGTGAAGGGGGAGGGCCAGGGGCCCAGTACTTC

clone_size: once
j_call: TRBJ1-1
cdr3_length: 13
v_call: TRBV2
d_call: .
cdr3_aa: CARGEGGGTEAFF
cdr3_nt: TGTGCCAGGGGGGAGGGCGGAGGCACTGAAGCTTTCTTT

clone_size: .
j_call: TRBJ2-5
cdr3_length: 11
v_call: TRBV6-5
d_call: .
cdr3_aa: CASSWTGAQYF
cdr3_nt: TGTGCCAGCAGTTGGACGGGGGCCCAGTACTTC

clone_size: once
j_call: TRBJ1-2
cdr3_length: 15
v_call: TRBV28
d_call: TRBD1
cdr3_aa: CASSLLGTGEAGYTF
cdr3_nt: TGTGCCAGCAGTTTATTAGGGACAGGGGAGGCTGGCTACACCTTC